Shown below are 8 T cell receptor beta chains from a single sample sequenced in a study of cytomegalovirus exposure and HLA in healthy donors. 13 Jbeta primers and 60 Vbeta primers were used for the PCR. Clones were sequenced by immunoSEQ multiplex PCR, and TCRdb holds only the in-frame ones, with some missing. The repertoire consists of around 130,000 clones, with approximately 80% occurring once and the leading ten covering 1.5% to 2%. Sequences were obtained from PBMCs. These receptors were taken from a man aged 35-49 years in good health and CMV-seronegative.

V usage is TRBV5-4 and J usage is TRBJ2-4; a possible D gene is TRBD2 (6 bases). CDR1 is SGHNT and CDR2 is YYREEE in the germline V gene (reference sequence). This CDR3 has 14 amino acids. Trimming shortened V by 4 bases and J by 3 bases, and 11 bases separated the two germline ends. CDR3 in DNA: TGTGCCAGCAGCAGCGGGTTTGGCAAAAACATTCAGTACTTC. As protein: CASSSGFGKNIQYF.

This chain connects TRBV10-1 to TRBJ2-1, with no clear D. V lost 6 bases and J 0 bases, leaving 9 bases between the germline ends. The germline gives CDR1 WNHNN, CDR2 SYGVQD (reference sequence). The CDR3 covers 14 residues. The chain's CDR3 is CASRRWSSYNEQFF. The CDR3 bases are TGCGCCAGCAGGAGGTGGAGCTCCTACAATGAGCAGTTCTTC.

CDR3: CASSLDRGLAAYEQYF. The CDR3 nucleotides read TGTGCCAGCAGCTTGGACCGGGGACTAGCTGCTTACGAGCAGTACTTC. The chain joins TRBV7-9 to TRBJ2-7, with 9 bases matching TRBD2. V trimming: 3 bases; J trimming: 4 bases; junction bases outside the gene matches: 10. CDR3 size: 16 residues. The germline V gene encodes CDR1 SEHNR and CDR2 FQNEAQ (reference sequence). Together with reference TRBV7-9 and TRBJ2-7, the CDR3 gives the full variable domain: DTGVSQNPRHKITKRGQNVTFRCDPISEHNRLYWYRQTLGQGPEFLTYFQNEAQLEKSRLLSDRFSAERPKGSFSTLEIQRTEQGDSAMYLCASSLDRGLAAYEQYFGPGTRLTVT.

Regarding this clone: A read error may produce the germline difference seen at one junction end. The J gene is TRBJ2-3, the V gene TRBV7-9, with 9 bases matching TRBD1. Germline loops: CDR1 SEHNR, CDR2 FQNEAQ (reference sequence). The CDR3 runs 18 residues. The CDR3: CSSSLGTMGTGTSDTQYF. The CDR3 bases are TGTTCCAGCAGCTTAGGGACCATGGGGACAGGGACTTCAGATACGCAGTATTTT.

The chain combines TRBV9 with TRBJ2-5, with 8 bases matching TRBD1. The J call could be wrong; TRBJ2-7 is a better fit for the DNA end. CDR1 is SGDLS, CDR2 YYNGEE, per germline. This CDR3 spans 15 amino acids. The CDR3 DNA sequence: TGTGCCAGCAGCGATCGACAGGGGCCCACCTACGAGCAGTACTTC. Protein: CASSDRQGPTYEQYF.

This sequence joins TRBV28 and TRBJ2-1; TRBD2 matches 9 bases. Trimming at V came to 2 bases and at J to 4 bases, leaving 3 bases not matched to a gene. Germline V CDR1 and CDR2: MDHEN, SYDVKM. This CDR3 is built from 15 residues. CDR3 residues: CASSLALAGYNEQFF. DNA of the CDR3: TGTGCCAGCAGTTTAGCCCTAGCGGGGTACAATGAGCAGTTCTTC.

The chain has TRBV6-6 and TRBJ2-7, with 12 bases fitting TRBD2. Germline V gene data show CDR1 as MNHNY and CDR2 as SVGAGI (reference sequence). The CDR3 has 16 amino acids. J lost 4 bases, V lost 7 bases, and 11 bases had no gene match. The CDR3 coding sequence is TGTGCCAGCACCCCAAGACTAGCGGGGGCCAGGTACGAGCAGTACTTC. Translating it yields CASTPRLAGARYEQYF.

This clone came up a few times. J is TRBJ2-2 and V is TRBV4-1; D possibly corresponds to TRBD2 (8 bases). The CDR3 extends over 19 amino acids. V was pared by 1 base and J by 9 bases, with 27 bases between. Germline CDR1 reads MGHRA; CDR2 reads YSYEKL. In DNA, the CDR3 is TGCGCCAGCAGCCAAGGACTGACAGGGAGGGGACTAGAGAGTAGGGAGCTGTTTTTT. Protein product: CASSQGLTGRGLESRELFF.